This T cell receptor (beta chain) was found in a study of blood T cell repertoires in COVID-19. As processed by the authors: Estimated nucleated cell counts came from reference gene primer amplification. The repertoire was sequenced with immunoSEQ multiplex PCR; TCRdb's copy has only in-frame clones and lacks some. V, J and clone size reflect that table, while D and trimming were determined from the DNA. The profile shows some 17,000 clones, approximately 89% of them singletons. Between the trimmed V and J ends, which lost 0 bases and 12 bases, there was a span of 13 bases. CDR1 is SGHRS and CDR2 is YFSETQ in the germline V gene. The CDR3 loop spans 14 amino acids.

This chain connects TRBV5-1 to TRBJ2-6; unclear D gene. Sequencing used peripheral blood. This receptor was obtained from a man aged 60 to 75 with active COVID-19. The CDR3 is CASSLASQRSVLTF. The DNA for the CDR3 is TGCGCCAGCAGCTTGGCCAGTCAGCGCTCCGTCCTGACTTTC.